This T cell receptor (beta chain) was sequenced for a study of radiotherapy plus CTLA-4 blockade in lung cancer. Study summary: Objective response was observed in more than 15% of patients, and disease control in just over 30%. Study-level points and caveats: Dynamics of early blood T cell clones, together with interferon-beta, were reportedly the best predictors of response. Subsequent to radiotherapy plus ipilimumab, tumor-derived TCR clones underwent expansion in blood.

Produced via immunoSEQ multiplex PCR; TCRdb's table is partial and in-frame only. The sample lists about 80,000 clones; 78% were seen once. This CDR3 has 14 residues. The germline gives CDR1 SSHAT, CDR2 FNYEAQ (reference sequence). To note about this clone: Its antigen is currently unknown. One end of the junction varies from germline; a read error may be responsible. The same CDR3 can be traced to other DNA sequences in this sample.

The sequence derives from a human donor with non-small cell lung cancer whose response to radiotherapy plus ipilimumab could not be evaluated. Some clones in this sample may be carry-over from other donors' samples. The source material was peripheral blood, sampled from a patient treated with radiotherapy plus ipilimumab. V gene TRBV7-7 combines with J gene TRBJ1-4, with D possibly TRBD1 on 5 matching bases. The CDR3 bases are TGTGCTAGCAGCTTGTCAGGGCCTAATGAAAAACTGTTTTTT. Protein product: CASSLSGPNEKLFF.